The sample holds many counts of the clone carrying this T cell receptor (beta chain). In germline, CDR1 is MNHNS, CDR2 SASEGT. The CDR3 length is 13 residues. V shed 6 bases and J shed 3 bases, with 12 bases lying between them. This entry is derived from a study of T-cell reconstitution after alpha-beta-depleted transplantation in children. Unique molecular identifiers were incorporated during preparation of the TCRbeta library. TCRdb reprocessed the PCR reads via MiXCR and lists one record per CDR3 protein. The sample records about 980,000 distinct CDR3 sequences, about 26% being singletons. The gene calls are TRBV6-1 and TRBJ2-7; unclear D gene. The sequence derives from a boy under two years old who had a stem cell transplant for SCID, so the T cells may come from the graft donor. The sequencing used PBMCs, mostly from graft donor cells, collected 360 days after TCRalphabeta/CD19-depleted stem cell transplant. CDR3 region: CASSPLAGYEQYF. In nucleotides, the CDR3 is TGTGCCAGCAGCCCTCTTGCAGGCTACGAGCAGTACTTC.